The clone carrying this TCR beta chain appeared a few times. What it binds is not known. These data come from a study of T-cell memory formation after mild COVID-19. Findings of the study overall: CD8+ contracting clones occupied EMRA, while CD4+ ones occupied mainly CM and EM.

TCRdb ran MiXCR on the 5' RACE reads and lists one entry per CDR3 protein. In the table there are hundreds of thousands of distinct CDR3 sequences, around a quarter of which are singletons. V was clipped by 2 bases and J by 6 bases, with 13 bases between them. The CDR3 runs to 14 residues. CDR1 SEHNR and CDR2 FQNEAQ come from the germline V gene (reference sequence). Sequencing was done on a sample of PBMCs or a T cell subset sorted from them (not recorded which). The TCR originated in an adult woman who had mild COVID-19 (a few samples of this study predate the infection). Cell type and time point are not known. The V call is TRBV7-9, the J call TRBJ1-2; D is ambiguous. Written as DNA, the CDR3 is TGTGCCAGCAGCTTAACGGGAATAGGTGATGGCTACACCTTC. Amino acid sequence: CASSLTGIGDGYTF.